This T cell receptor (beta chain) originates from a study of T cell repertoires in cytomegalovirus infection. The germline gives CDR1 LNHDA, CDR2 SQIVND (reference sequence). The CDR3 consists of 19 residues. Trimming stripped 2 bases from V and 0 bases from J, with 20 bases between. TCRdb passed the reads through MiXCR, listing each CDR3 protein once. The data show about 570,000 distinct CDR3 sequences, about 39% seen once. A word on this clonotype: Its target is not known.

The TCR originated in a human donor in good health (CMV status not recorded). Some clones in this sample may be carry-over from other donors' samples. The chain couples TRBV19 to TRBJ1-5; D remains unclear. The sequencing here drew on cultured PBMCs, taken from culture after CMV antigen stimulation. The CDR3 region has the DNA TGTGCCAGTAGTATAAATCCCCAAGTGGCATCCCTTAGCAATCAGCCCCAGCATTTT. This sequence encodes CASSINPQVASLSNQPQHF.